Following are 25 T cell receptor beta chains from one sample sequenced in a study of HIV-infected patients and healthy controls. One entry per CDR3 protein results from TCRdb running MiXCR on the 5' RACE reads. This table has approximately 67,000 distinct CDR3 sequences, about a sixth appearing once. The material sequenced was CD4+ T cells from blood. Receptors originate from a human donor in good health.

This clonotype showed up just a few times. The chain couples TRBV19 to TRBJ2-5; 11 positions agree with TRBD1. V shed 5 bases and J 4 bases; nucleotides not matched to a gene: 9. This CDR3 is built from 16 residues. Germline V gene lookup returns CDR1 LNHDA and CDR2 SQIVND (reference sequence). CDR3 coding DNA: TGTGCCAGTAGTCCCTTAGGACAGGGGGCCCGAGAGACCCAGTACTTC. Translating it yields CASSPLGQGARETQYF.

The chain couples TRBV19 to TRBJ1-5; D not resolved. This CDR3 is built from 13 residues. Trimming removed 3 bases from V and 7 bases from J, with 10 bases in between. Per the germline V gene, CDR1 is LNHDA and CDR2 is SQIVND (reference sequence). In nucleotides, the CDR3 is TGTGCCAGTAGTATTACTTGGACCCAGCCCCAGCATTTT. Residues: CASSITWTQPQHF.

This clonotype was seen a handful of times. J is TRBJ2-3 and V is TRBV4-3; D unresolved. Germline V gene lookup returns CDR1 LGHNA and CDR2 YSLEER. The CDR3 consists of 15 residues. The V and J ends lost 0 bases and 7 bases respectively, with 14 bases between them. DNA for the CDR3: TGCGCCAGCAGCCAAGATCGCCTCCGCGCTTATACGCAGTATTTT. Amino acid sequence: CASSQDRLRAYTQYF.

The chain has TRBV6-2 or TRBV6-3 and TRBJ2-7, with no clear D. V gave up 7 bases and J gave up 4 bases, with 17 bases separating them. Germline CDR1 MNHEY, CDR2 SVGEGT. The CDR3 is 14 residues long. The CDR3 sequence is CASTTLPWGYEQYF. The DNA for the CDR3 is TGTGCCAGCACCACCCTCCCCTGGGGATACGAGCAGTACTTC.

The V and J genes are TRBV12-3 or TRBV12-4 and TRBJ1-2; D gene unclear. V dropped 3 bases and J dropped 8 bases, with 16 bases sitting between them. The CDR3 runs to 14 residues. In DNA, the CDR3 is TGTGCCAGCAGTTTTTTTCGGGGTTCGGAGGGCTACACCTTC. Its translation: CASSFFRGSEGYTF.

This clonotype was detected many times. The chain uses TRBV7-2 and TRBJ2-1, with D uncertain. V shed 1 base and J shed 9 bases, with 10 bases lying between them. Looked up from germline, CDR1 is SGHTA and CDR2 is FQGNSA. The CDR3 has 13 residues. The CDR3 spells CASSLGGQSEQFF. The CDR3 nucleotides read TGTGCCAGCAGCTTAGGTGGGCAGAGTGAGCAGTTCTTC.

The chain couples TRBV20-1 to TRBJ2-2; D possibly uses TRBD1 or TRBD2 (6 bases each). With 0 bases removed from V and 7 bases from J, the gap between germline ends came to 15 bases. CDR1 and CDR2 (germline): DFQATT, SNEGSKA (reference sequence). The CDR3 consists of 15 residues. The CDR3 coding sequence is TGCAGTGCTAGAGATTTTGGGGGGCGTATCGGGGAGCTGTTTTTT. It codes for CSARDFGGRIGELFF.

In this sample, this clonotype turned up a few times. The chain couples TRBV5-1 to TRBJ1-1, with D unresolved. V gave up 4 bases and J gave up 0 bases, with 16 bases separating them. The germline CDR1 and CDR2 sequences are SGHRS and YFSETQ. CDR3 length: 16 amino acids. This CDR3 is CASSPRPAFMNTEAFF. Here the CDR3 DNA reads TGCGCCAGCAGCCCACGACCGGCCTTCATGAACACTGAAGCTTTCTTT.

This clonotype has only a few counts. The chain has TRBV3-2 and TRBJ2-6; the table's TRBD2 call for D was not verified on the DNA. TRBV3-2 is designated a pseudogene. This CDR3 comprises 20 residues. The CDR3, as DNA: TGTGCCAGCAGCCAAGGCGGGTGGAGGGGAACTAGCTCTGGGGCCAACGTCCTGACTTTC. Amino acid sequence: CASSQGGWRGTSSGANVLTF.

This clonotype was detected only a few times. The chain employs TRBV29-1 and TRBJ1-1; no reliable D call. The CDR3 spans 12 residues. CDR1 is SQVTM and CDR2 is ANQGSEA in the germline V gene. Trimming shortened V by 4 bases and J by 8 bases, and 14 bases separated the two germline ends. CDR3 in amino acids: CSVVWQAREAFF. The CDR3 coding sequence is TGCAGCGTTGTGTGGCAGGCGAGAGAAGCTTTCTTT. The full variable domain, completed using reference TRBV29-1 and TRBJ1-1, is SAVISQKPSRDICQRGTSLTIQCQVDSQVTMMFWYRQQPGQSLTLIATANQGSEATYESGFVIDKFPISRPNLTFSTLTVSNMSPEDSSIYLCSVVWQAREAFFGQGTRLTVV.

The CDR3 is CASSAGTRSEAFF. As DNA, the CDR3 is TGCGCCAGCAGCGCTGGGACACGTAGTGAAGCTTTCTTT. The chain employs TRBV5-1 and TRBJ1-1; the D gene is possibly TRBD1 (6 bases). Deletions cut 4 bases from V and 7 bases from J, with 14 bases between. The CDR3 loop spans 13 amino acids. CDR1 and CDR2 (germline): SGHRS, YFSETQ.

This clonotype was found a few times. This sequence joins TRBV29-1 and TRBJ1-2, with D possibly TRBD1 on 6 matching bases. This CDR3 is 12 amino acids long. V gave up 4 bases and J gave up 4 bases, with 10 bases separating them. Germline CDR1 and CDR2: SQVTM and ANQGSEA. The CDR3 here is CSVARRGYGYTF. The CDR3 DNA is TGCAGCGTTGCCCGCAGGGGCTATGGCTACACCTTC.

The sample holds a few counts of this clonotype. The CDR3 protein is CASSPMRQGHTYKNIQYF. The CDR3 DNA reads TGTGCCAGCAGTCCCATGCGACAGGGACACACTTACAAAAACATTCAGTACTTC. The chain employs TRBV6-1 and TRBJ2-4, with TRBD1 matching 7 bases. Trimming removed 5 bases from V and 3 bases from J; junction bases left unmatched: 16. This CDR3 is built from 18 residues. Per germline, CDR1 MNHNS and CDR2 SASEGT.

This clonotype was seen a few times. V gene TRBV18 combines with J gene TRBJ2-7; D is unresolved. Germline CDR1 is KGHSH and CDR2 is LQKENI. This CDR3 contains 14 residues. V was trimmed by 2 bases and J by 2 bases, leaving 10 bases between them. CDR3 protein: CASSPGPTTYEQYF. The CDR3 DNA reads TGTGCCAGCTCACCAGGGCCAACGACCTACGAGCAGTACTTC.

The chain recombines TRBV6-2 or TRBV6-3 with TRBJ2-3; TRBD2 matches at 10 bases. V dropped 6 bases and J dropped 4; count of bases not matched to a gene: 16. This CDR3 has 18 residues. Germline V gene data show CDR1 as MNHEY and CDR2 as SVGEGT. The chain's CDR3 is CASSAYSGGPVKADTQYF. In DNA form, the CDR3 reads TGTGCCAGCAGCGCCTATAGCGGGGGGCCGGTTAAGGCAGATACGCAGTATTTT.

The chain employs TRBV28 and TRBJ1-5; D is uncertain. V dropped 3 bases and J dropped 7 bases, with 7 bases sitting between them. Germline assignment: CDR1 MDHEN and CDR2 SYDVKM. This CDR3 region has 12 residues. The CDR3 coding sequence is TGTGCCAGCAGTTTGGTTAGACAGCCCCAGCATTTT. This encodes CASSLVRQPQHF.

There are a few counts of this clonotype. The rearrangement uses TRBV18 and TRBJ1-1; the D is unclear. Deletions cut 5 bases from V and 1 base from J, with 11 bases between. This CDR3 contains 14 residues. Germline V lookup: CDR1 KGHSH, CDR2 LQKENI. The chain's CDR3 is CASSEYSENTEAFF. The CDR3 DNA follows: TGTGCCAGCTCAGAGTATTCAGAGAACACTGAAGCTTTCTTT.

This clonotype has at least ten counts. The V call is TRBV20-1, the J call TRBJ2-7, with D possibly being TRBD2 (5 bases). The CDR3 extends over 13 amino acids. V was clipped by 3 bases and J by 4 bases, with 13 bases between them. CDR1 and CDR2 from the germline V gene are DFQATT and SNEGSKA (reference sequence). The CDR3 spells CSASMSTGYEQYF. The DNA for the CDR3 is TGCAGTGCTAGCATGAGCACGGGGTACGAGCAGTACTTC.

This clonotype was observed a few times. This sequence joins TRBV20-1 and TRBJ2-7; 7 nucleotides line up with TRBD2. Germline V lookup: CDR1 DFQATT, CDR2 SNEGSKA (reference sequence). CDR3 length: 15 residues. The V gene end was trimmed by 5 bases and the J gene end by 1 base; junction bases not matched to a gene: 11. CDR3 DNA: TGCAGTGCTGGACGTCAAACGGGGGGTTCCTACGAGCAGTACTTC. Translated: CSAGRQTGGSYEQYF.

This CDR3 is CASSYYRLNTEAFF. The CDR3 nucleotides are TGTGCCAGCAGTTATTATCGACTGAACACTGAAGCTTTCTTT. The chain joins TRBV6-2 or TRBV6-3 to TRBJ1-1; no firm D call. This CDR3 has 14 amino acids. V lost 3 bases, J lost 0 bases, and 8 bases lay in between. Germline CDR1 is MNHEY and CDR2 is SVGEGT.

This clonotype has at least ten counts. V gene TRBV7-2 combines with J gene TRBJ2-3, with 10 bases aligning to TRBD2. Germline CDR1 reads SGHTA; CDR2 reads FQGNSA. J was trimmed by 1 base and V by 5 bases; bases with no gene match: 9. This CDR3 has 17 amino acids. The CDR3 DNA is TGTGCCAGCAGCCCACCAGGGACTAGCGTCGGCACAGATACGCAGTATTTT. It encodes CASSPPGTSVGTDTQYF.

The chain has TRBV6-4 and TRBJ2-2, with 8 bases identical to TRBD2. Germline V gene data show CDR1 as MRHNA and CDR2 as SNTAGT. The trim removed 4 bases at V and 7 bases at J, leaving 2 bases unmatched. The CDR3 has 13 amino acids. DNA of the CDR3: TGTGCCAGCAGTGTGGGACTAGGCGGGGAGCTGTTTTTT. It yields the protein CASSVGLGGELFF.

The rearrangement joins TRBV28 to TRBJ1-4; no firm D call. The ends were cut back, 2 bases at V and 8 bases at J, with 12 bases in the middle. Germline lookup yields CDR1 MDHEN and CDR2 SYDVKM. The CDR3 sequence is 14 residues long. The CDR3 DNA sequence: TGTGCCAGCAGTTTACCTGGACCGAGAGAAAAACTGTTTTTT. Translating it yields CASSLPGPREKLFF.

Only a few counts were recorded for this clonotype. CDR3 DNA sequence: TGCAGCGTTGCGGACACTTTCACAGATACGCAGTATTTT. Encoded protein: CSVADTFTDTQYF. The genes are TRBV29-1 and TRBJ2-3, with D tentatively TRBD1 (5 bases). Germline V lookup: CDR1 SQVTM, CDR2 ANQGSEA. Trimming pared 4 bases from V and 2 bases from J, leaving 10 bases between. This CDR3 is built from 13 residues.

This chain links TRBV12-3 or TRBV12-4 with TRBJ1-5; D gene uncertain. CDR3 length: 13 amino acids. V gave up 6 bases and J gave up 4 bases, with 10 bases separating them. The CDR3 DNA sequence: TGTGCCAGCAGCGCGGAGAGGAATCAGCCCCAGCATTTT. Amino acid sequence: CASSAERNQPQHF.